This entry lists 16 T cell receptor beta chains sequenced from one sample in a study of identical twins. Each CDR3 protein is one row after TCRdb ran MiXCR on the 5' RACE reads. The sample has 500,000 to 600,000 distinct CDR3 sequences; 20% to 25% are singletons. This same sample was also taken into another study, of T cells expressing NK-cell markers.

Sequences were obtained from CD4+ T cells sorted from blood. Receptor source: a woman younger than 35 in good health.

CDR3 protein: CASSVGTGLSEQYF. DNA of the CDR3: TGTGCCAGCAGTGTCGGGACAGGGTTGAGCGAGCAGTACTTC. The chain has TRBV6-1 and TRBJ2-7; 9 bases fit TRBD1. V trimming: 4 bases; J trimming: 6 bases; junction bases outside the gene matches: 7. Germline CDR1 and CDR2: MNHNS and SASEGT. This CDR3 is built from 14 residues.

This clonotype has only a few counts. The chain joins TRBV18 to TRBJ2-3, with D maybe TRBD2 (5 bases). Germline assignment: CDR1 KGHSH and CDR2 LQKENI. This CDR3 has 14 amino acids. The germline V and J ends were trimmed by 5 bases and 2 bases, with 11 bases remaining between them. The CDR3 DNA reads as TGTGCCAGCTCATCGGGGATGGTCACAGATACGCAGTATTTT. Amino acids: CASSSGMVTDTQYF. The full variable domain, its missing parts supplied by reference TRBV18 and TRBJ2-3, is NAGVMQNPRHLVRRRGQEARLRCSPMKGHSHVYWYRQLPEEGLKFMVYLQKENIIDESGMPKERFSAEFPKEGPSILRIQQVVRGDSAAYFCASSSGMVTDTQYFGPGTRLTVL.

This clonotype was detected a few times. The chain has TRBV29-1 and TRBJ2-1; D gene ambiguous. Germline V gene sequence: CDR1 SQVTM, CDR2 ANQGSEA. There are 11 residues in the CDR3. The germline V and J ends were trimmed by 4 bases and 10 bases, with 11 bases remaining between them. CDR3 sequence (DNA): TGCAGCGTTGGACGTGCACCGGAGCAGTTCTTC. Protein product: CSVGRAPEQFF.

This clonotype was detected a few times. This rearrangement joins TRBV10-1 to TRBJ2-2; unclear D gene. V was clipped by 6 bases and J by 1 base, with 6 bases between them. This CDR3 comprises 13 residues. The germline gives CDR1 WNHNN, CDR2 SYGVQD (reference sequence). CDR3 DNA: TGCGCCAGCAGATCGGGGAACACCGGGGAGCTGTTTTTT. It encodes CASRSGNTGELFF.

The chain carries TRBV7-9 and TRBJ2-7; a weak D match, TRBD1 (5 bases). The CDR3 spans 12 residues. Germline V CDR1 and CDR2: SEHNR, FQNEAQ (reference sequence). Trimming left V 5 bases short and J 3 bases short, with 8 bases between. The CDR3 coding sequence is TGTGCCAGCAGCACTCAGGGCTACGAGCAGTACTTC. This gives the protein CASSTQGYEQYF. The variable domain in full, completed from reference TRBV7-9 and TRBJ2-7, reads DTGVSQNPRHKITKRGQNVTFRCDPISEHNRLYWYRQTLGQGPEFLTYFQNEAQLEKSRLLSDRFSAERPKGSFSTLEIQRTEQGDSAMYLCASSTQGYEQYFGPGTRLTVT.

This clonotype was found many times. V usage is TRBV3-1 and J usage is TRBJ1-1; D not certain. CDR3 length equals 14 residues. In germline, CDR1 is LGHDT, CDR2 YNNKEL (reference sequence). V shed 4 bases and J shed 4 bases, with 13 bases lying between them. CDR3 amino acids: CASSPSVSATEAFF. The CDR3, as DNA: TGTGCCAGCAGCCCATCTGTCAGTGCCACTGAAGCTTTCTTT.

J is TRBJ2-6 and V is TRBV7-2; D is unclear. The V end was cut by 2 bases, the J end by 0 bases, with 11 bases between. The CDR3 is made up of 17 amino acids. Germline-derived CDR1 and CDR2 are SGHTA and FQGNSA. CDR3 sequence (DNA): TGTGCCAGCAGCTTATGGGCGGCGACCTCTGGGGCCAACGTCCTGACTTTC. This encodes CASSLWAATSGANVLTF.

This clonotype showed up many times. The junction shows a germline mismatch at one end, possibly a read error. The rearrangement joins TRBV12-3 or TRBV12-4 to TRBJ2-1, with D possibly matching TRBD2 (5 bases). The CDR3 has 14 residues. CDR3 sequence (DNA): TGTGCCAGCAGTCTAGCCCGGCCCTACAATGAGCAGTTCTTC. It codes for CASSLARPYNEQFF.

The genes are TRBV20-1 and TRBJ2-2; D gene uncertain. This CDR3 has 14 residues. Germline V lookup: CDR1 DFQATT, CDR2 SNEGSKA (reference sequence). The V end was cut by 1 base, the J end by 4 bases, with 10 bases between. CDR3 in amino acids: CSARVWGSTGELFF. Here the CDR3 DNA reads TGCAGTGCTAGAGTGTGGGGATCCACCGGGGAGCTGTTTTTT.

The CDR3 coding sequence is TGTGCCAGCAGCCCTAACGGTGGCAATCAGCCCCAGCATTTT. Amino acids: CASSPNGGNQPQHF. This chain connects TRBV5-6 to TRBJ1-5; D remains unclear. The CDR3 covers 14 residues. Per germline, CDR1 SGHDT and CDR2 YYEEEE. V gave up 4 bases and J gave up 2 bases, with 10 bases separating them.

The chain employs TRBV5-1 and TRBJ2-2; 7 bases match TRBD2. The J segment lost 6 bases and the V segment lost 3 bases, leaving 8 bases of the junction unmatched. CDR3 size: 15 residues. CDR1 and CDR2 from the germline V gene are SGHRS and YFSETQ. In nucleotides, the CDR3 is TGCGCCAGCAGCTCCGGACCCAGCGGGGCCGGGGAGCTGTTTTTT. Encoded protein: CASSSGPSGAGELFF. Drawing the rest from reference TRBV5-1 and TRBJ2-2, the complete variable domain is KAGVTQTPRYLIKTRGQQVTLSCSPISGHRSVSWYQQTPGQGLQFLFEYFSETQRNKGNFPGRFSGRQFSNSRSEMNVSTLELGDSALYLCASSSGPSGAGELFFGEGSRLTVL.

The J gene is TRBJ2-7, the V gene TRBV10-3, with D tentatively TRBD2 (5 bases). The length of the CDR3 is 15 residues. The V end lost 4 bases, the J end lost 0 bases, and 13 bases lay between the germline ends. Germline CDR1 is ENHRY and CDR2 is SYGVKD. In nucleotides, the CDR3 is TGTGCCATCAGTGCCCGGGGATGGAGCTCCTACGAGCAGTACTTC. Translating gives CAISARGWSSYEQYF.

This clonotype was detected many times. The chain links TRBV20-1 to TRBJ2-3, with unresolved D. The CDR3 sequence is 17 residues long. Trimming pared 0 bases from V and 1 base from J, leaving 17 bases between. Germline V gene sequence: CDR1 DFQATT, CDR2 SNEGSKA (reference sequence). The CDR3, as DNA: TGCAGTGCTAGAGATCAGAGTAGGTTCAGCGGCACAGATACGCAGTATTTT. Amino acid sequence: CSARDQSRFSGTDTQYF.

The CDR3 nucleotides read TGTGCCAGCAGCATATCCGCTAGCGTCGAGACCCAGTACTTC. It translates to CASSISASVETQYF. The chain is built from TRBV27 and TRBJ2-5; perhaps TRBD2 as D (6 bases). Per the germline V gene, CDR1 is MNHEY and CDR2 is SMNVEV (reference sequence). The CDR3 is made up of 14 amino acids. Trimming left V 6 bases short and J 5 bases short, with 16 bases between.

This clonotype was detected ten times or more. The V and J genes are TRBV12-3 or TRBV12-4 and TRBJ2-1, with D unresolved. Trimming cost V 4 bases and J 2 bases, with 3 bases left between them. The CDR3 has 12 amino acids. CDR3 DNA sequence: TGTGCCAGCAGTTCGACCTACAATGAGCAGTTCTTC. This codes for CASSSTYNEQFF.

The CDR3 nucleotides are TGTGCCAGCAGTCCCAGGGATCTGGAAAAACTGTTTTTT. It codes for CASSPRDLEKLFF. The J gene is TRBJ1-4, the V gene TRBV12-3 or TRBV12-4, with D maybe TRBD1 (5 bases). The CDR3 consists of 13 residues. V lost 5 bases to trimming and J lost 8 bases, with 12 bases between them.